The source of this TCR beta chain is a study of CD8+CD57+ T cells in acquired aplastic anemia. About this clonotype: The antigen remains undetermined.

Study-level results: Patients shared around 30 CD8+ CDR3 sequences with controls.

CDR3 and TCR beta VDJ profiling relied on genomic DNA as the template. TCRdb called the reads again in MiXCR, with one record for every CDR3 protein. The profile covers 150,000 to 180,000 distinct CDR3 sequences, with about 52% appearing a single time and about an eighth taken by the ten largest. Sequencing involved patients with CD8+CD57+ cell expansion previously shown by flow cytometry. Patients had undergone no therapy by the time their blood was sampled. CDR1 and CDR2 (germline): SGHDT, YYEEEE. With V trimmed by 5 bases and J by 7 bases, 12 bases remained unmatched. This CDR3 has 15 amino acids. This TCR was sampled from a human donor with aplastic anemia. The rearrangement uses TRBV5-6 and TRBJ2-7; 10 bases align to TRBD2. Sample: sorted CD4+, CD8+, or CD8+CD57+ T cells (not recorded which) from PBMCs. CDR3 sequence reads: CASRGAGGDYNEQYF. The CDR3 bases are TGTGCCAGCAGAGGAGCGGGGGGGGACTACAATGAGCAGTACTTC.